A selection of T cell receptor beta chains follows, all from one sample in a study of blood T cell repertoires in COVID-19. Assay used: immunoSEQ multiplex PCR; TCRdb lists only in-frame clones, some missing. Of 200,000 to 250,000 clones listed, 89% are singletons. The sample consisted of peripheral blood. Receptor source: a man aged 60 to 75 who had recovered from COVID-19. CDR3s include the opening cysteine and the closing phenylalanine or tryptophan. D genes are given only for firm matches. Clone size appears in some rows only: once, few, many, or a class for an expanded clone.

length	V	size	J	D	DNA	CDR3
15	TRBV19	.	TRBJ2-6	.	TGTGCCAGTAGTCCACAGGTATCTGGGGCCAACGTCCTGACTTTC	CASSPQVSGANVLTF
15	TRBV7-9	few	TRBJ1-3	TRBD1	TGTGCCAGCAGCTTAGGACAGGGCTCTGGAAACACCATATATTTT	CASSLGQGSGNTIYF
14	TRBV27	.	TRBJ2-5	.	TGTGCCAGCAGTTTGTTAGCTCACCAAGAGACCCAGTACTTC	CASSLLAHQETQYF
14	TRBV5-1	.	TRBJ2-7	TRBD2	TGCGCCAGCAGCTTTAGCGGGGTGGCTAGCGAGCAGTACTTC	CASSFSGVASEQYF
15	TRBV10-3	.	TRBJ2-1	TRBD1	TGTGCCATCAGTCCTGGACAGGGGCGGCACAATGAGCAGTTCTTC	CAISPGQGRHNEQFF
16	TRBV9	.	TRBJ2-4	TRBD2	TGTGCCAGCAGCCCCGGGGTAGCGGGGGGGCAGAACATTCAGTACTTC	CASSPGVAGGQNIQYF
14	TRBV7-2	.	TRBJ2-2	.	TGTGCCAGCAGCTTATCAGGGCGGACCGGGGAGCTGTTTTTT	CASSLSGRTGELFF
11	TRBV11-1	.	TRBJ2-3	.	TGTGCCAGCAGCAACTCAGATACGCAGTATTTT	CASSNSDTQYF
12	TRBV29-1	.	TRBJ2-1	.	TGCAGCGTTGAACACTCCGCTAGAGAGCAGTTCTTC	CSVEHSAREQFF
15	TRBV5-1	.	TRBJ2-1	TRBD1	TGCGCCAGCAGCTTGGCCACAGGGGTGGAGAATGAGCAGTTCTTC	CASSLATGVENEQFF
13	TRBV5-1	once	TRBJ2-7	TRBD1	TGCGCCAGCAGGTCCCAGGGGGCGTCCGAGCAGTACTTC	CASRSQGASEQYF
16	TRBV6-5	.	TRBJ1-1	TRBD1	TGTGCCAGCAGTTATTACTCGGGACAGAAGAACACTGAAGCTTTCTTT	CASSYYSGQKNTEAFF
14	TRBV3-1/TRBV3-2	.	TRBJ1-6	.	TGTGCCAGCAGCCAAGTAGAGGGCAATTCACCCCTCCACTTT	CASSQVEGNSPLHF
15	TRBV5-1	.	TRBJ2-1	TRBD2	TGCGCCAGCAGCACGGGCCGGACTAGATACAATGAGCAGTTCTTC	CASSTGRTRYNEQFF
15	TRBV7-9	.	TRBJ1-4	TRBD1	TGTGCCAGCAGCCCGAAGGACAGGTCGAATGAAAAACTGTTTTTT	CASSPKDRSNEKLFF
15	TRBV28	.	TRBJ2-6	.	TGTGCCAGCAGTTTGGGAACAGGCTCGGCCAACGTCCTGACTTTC	CASSLGTGSANVLTF
17	TRBV12-5	few	TRBJ2-1	.	TGTGCTAGTGGAATGGGACTCCTAGGTGTACAGAACAATGAGCAGTTCTTC	CASGMGLLGVQNNEQFF
15	TRBV6-2/TRBV6-3	.	TRBJ2-2	TRBD1	TGTGCCAGCAGTAACCGGGACAGGGGCACCGGGGAGCTGTTTTTT	CASSNRDRGTGELFF
14	TRBV28	once	TRBJ2-7	TRBD1	TGTGCCAGCAGTTCAACAGGGGAGATAGACGAGCAGTACTTC	CASSSTGEIDEQYF
17	TRBV6-2/TRBV6-3	.	TRBJ2-3	TRBD2	TGTGCCAGCAGTTCCCTCGGACTAGCGGGAGTTTCAGATACGCAGTATTTT	CASSSLGLAGVSDTQYF
14	TRBV3-1/TRBV3-2	.	TRBJ2-2	.	TGTGCCAGCAGCCAGTACGGCGGCACCGGGGAGCTGTTTTTT	CASSQYGGTGELFF
15	TRBV9	.	TRBJ2-1	.	TGTGCCAGCAGCTTCCGAGGCGGGCTCCTCAATGAGCAGTTCTTC	CASSFRGGLLNEQFF
12	TRBV10-3	.	TRBJ2-5	.	TGTGCCATCAGTGAGAGGGGGGAGACCCAGTACTTC	CAISERGETQYF
16	TRBV5-5	.	TRBJ1-4	.	TGTGCCAGCAGCTTGCGGGACAACGGGAGGAGTGAAAAACTGTTTTTT	CASSLRDNGRSEKLFF
16	TRBV5-1	.	TRBJ2-7	TRBD1	TGCGCCAGCAGCTTGGTGGGGACAGGGGTAACCTACGAGCAGTACTTC	CASSLVGTGVTYEQYF
15	TRBV19	.	TRBJ2-3	TRBD1	TGTGCCAGTAGTCCGGGACAGGGGTTAACAGATACGCAGTATTTT	CASSPGQGLTDTQYF
15	TRBV29-1	.	TRBJ1-2	TRBD1	TGCAGCGTCGGTAATACAGGGGTTCTCGGCTATGGCTACACCTTC	CSVGNTGVLGYGYTF
15	TRBV28	.	TRBJ1-5	TRBD1	TGTGCCAGCAGTGGGGGACAGTTTCGCAATCAGCCCCAGCATTTT	CASSGGQFRNQPQHF
15	TRBV4-2	.	TRBJ2-7	TRBD1	TGTGCCAGCAGCCAAGGATCTGGGACAGGTAGCGAGCAGTACTTC	CASSQGSGTGSEQYF
14	TRBV2	once	TRBJ2-5	.	TGTGCCAGCAGTGAAGGAGTCGGGGGAGAGACCCAGTACTTC	CASSEGVGGETQYF
13	TRBV2	.	TRBJ2-1	.	TGTGCCAGCAGTCCTACAGGTAGGGGTGAGCAGTTCTTC	CASSPTGRGEQFF
18	TRBV6-6	.	TRBJ1-6	.	TGTGCCAGCAGTCTGAAATTCGGGAGGGGTTCCCGGAATTCACCCCTCCACTTT	CASSLKFGRGSRNSPLHF
13	TRBV9	.	TRBJ2-7	.	TGTGCCAGCAGCGTTCAGGGTTCCTACGAGCAGTACTTC	CASSVQGSYEQYF
15	TRBV28	.	TRBJ2-7	.	TGTGCCAGCAGCCTACCCGGGACACTCTCCTACGAGCAGTACTTC	CASSLPGTLSYEQYF
13	TRBV5-1	.	TRBJ1-4	.	TGCGCCAGCAGCGTTGGACAAAGGGAAAAACTGTTTTTT	CASSVGQREKLFF
16	TRBV4-2	.	TRBJ1-4	.	TGTGCCAGCAGCACCCCGGGAGGGGCAACTAATGAAAAACTGTTTTTT	CASSTPGGATNEKLFF
11	TRBV20-1	.	TRBJ1-4	.	TGCAGTGCGAGCCGAGATGAAAAACTGTTTTTT	CSASRDEKLFF
13	TRBV12-5	.	TRBJ1-2	TRBD1	TGTGCTAGTGGGTGGGACAGGGAATATGGCTACACCTTC	CASGWDREYGYTF
15	TRBV6-2/TRBV6-3	.	TRBJ1-6	TRBD1	TGTGCCAGCAGTACATGGGACAGGGTTGATTCACCCCTCCACTTT	CASSTWDRVDSPLHF
13	TRBV27	.	TRBJ2-1	TRBD2	TGTGCCAGCAGTTCGCGGGAGGTCTATGAGCAGTTCTTC	CASSSREVYEQFF
16	TRBV4-3	once	TRBJ2-3	TRBD2	TGCGCCAGCAGCCAGCGGACTAGCGGGTTCACAGATACGCAGTATTTT	CASSQRTSGFTDTQYF
18	TRBV7-2	.	TRBJ2-1	TRBD2	TGTGCCAGCAGCTTAGAAGCACTAGCGGGGGGGCGTAGCAATGAGCAGTTCTTC	CASSLEALAGGRSNEQFF
15	TRBV28	.	TRBJ1-5	.	TGTGCCAGCAGTTCGACAGGTTTTGGGAATCAGCCCCAGCATTTT	CASSSTGFGNQPQHF
16	TRBV23-1	once	TRBJ2-7	TRBD1	TGCGCCAGCAGTCAATCTCTCCGGGACAGGAAGTACGAGCAGTACTTC	CASSQSLRDRKYEQYF
15	TRBV5-4	.	TRBJ2-1	TRBD2	TGTGCCAGCAGCTTGGGGGCGGGGGGGCCGAATGAGCAGTTCTTC	CASSLGAGGPNEQFF
13	TRBV27	.	TRBJ1-6	.	TGTGCCAGCAGTGTGTGGAGGGGTTCACCCCTCCACTTT	CASSVWRGSPLHF
13	TRBV6-5	.	TRBJ1-2	.	TGTGCCAGCACCCGGGGAGGGCATGGAGGCTACACCTTC	CASTRGGHGGYTF
12	TRBV12-3/TRBV12-4	.	TRBJ2-7	.	TGTGCCAGCAGTTTAACGGGAATCGAGCAGTACTTC	CASSLTGIEQYF
14	TRBV7-2	once	TRBJ2-1	.	TGTGCCAGCAGCTTAGCAGCCTCCTACAATGAGCAGTTCTTC	CASSLAASYNEQFF
16	TRBV19	.	TRBJ2-1	.	TGTGCCAGTAGCATCGAGACGAGGGCGCTAGGTAGGGAGCAGTTCTTC	CASSIETRALGREQFF
16	TRBV5-1	few	TRBJ2-3	.	TGCGCCAGCAGCTTGGAATTCGGGGGGCCCACAGATACGCAGTATTTT	CASSLEFGGPTDTQYF
14	TRBV6-5	.	TRBJ2-1	.	TGTGCCAGCAGTTACGAACAGGCCGCTCGTGAGCAGTTCTTC	CASSYEQAAREQFF
16	TRBV5-1	.	TRBJ1-1	.	TGCGCCAGCAGCTTGGTACCTACAGGGCTAAACACTGAAGCTTTCTTT	CASSLVPTGLNTEAFF
16	TRBV5-1	.	TRBJ1-2	TRBD1	TGCGCCAGCAGCTTGTCTGGGACAGGGGTCCCTTATGGCTACACCTTC	CASSLSGTGVPYGYTF
13	TRBV19	.	TRBJ2-7	.	TGTGCCAGTAGCCGGGACAAATCCTACGAGCAGTACTTC	CASSRDKSYEQYF
16	TRBV18	.	TRBJ2-1	.	TGTGCCAGCTCCCCCCAAGAGCCCCCACAGGCCTTTATTGAGTTCTTC	CASSPQEPPQAFIEFF
12	TRBV5-5	.	TRBJ1-3	.	TGTGCCAGCAGCTTGTTGGGGGGTGTTTTGGATTTT	CASSLLGGVLDF